Below, one TCR beta chain is given with its context. Its antigen is undetermined. The sample originates from a study of CD8+CD57+ T cells in acquired aplastic anemia. Study-level information: Recorded DNA amounts for sorted CD4+ and CD8+ cells had an average of around 3.4 ug. General study results and limits: Researchers reported that CD8+ Simpson's diversity was not significantly different in patients versus controls.

Researchers used genomic DNA as the template to profile TCR beta VDJ and CDR3. TCRdb re-called the reads with MiXCR, one entry per CDR3 protein. The table lists hundreds of thousands of distinct CDR3 sequences, approximately 33% of them singletons, with less than 0.85% in the top ten. All sequencing subjects had displayed CD8+CD57+ cell expansion on flow cytometry. None of the patients had been given any therapy when their blood was sampled. The CDR3 spans 17 residues. With V trimmed by 2 bases and J by 0 bases, 6 bases remained unmatched. From germline, CDR1 is SNHLY and CDR2 FYNNEI. The chain uses TRBV2 and TRBJ2-2; the match to TRBD2 covers 7 bases. The source of this sequence is a human donor with aplastic anemia. The sequenced material came from sorted CD4+, CD8+, or CD8+CD57+ T cells (not recorded which) from PBMCs. The CDR3 loop reads CASSEFSLAANTGELFF. Written as DNA, the CDR3 is TGTGCCAGCAGTGAATTTAGTCTAGCGGCGAACACCGGGGAGCTGTTTTTT.